This T cell receptor beta chain was identified in a study of T cells after yellow fever vaccination. Overall study findings and caveats: The secondary response was weaker, and its peak arrived faster, on day 5 versus 15. The booster response re-showed most primary clones: over 95% CD4, approximately 90% CD8.

CDR1 and CDR2 (germline): SGHVS, FNYEAQ. The CDR3 is 15 residues long. V was pared by 5 bases and J by 5 bases, with 18 bases between. This clonotype turned up a few times. Antigen specificity is unknown. UMIs and a universal primer site were added when TCR cDNA was made by 5'RACE template switching. A single record per CDR3 protein comes from TCRdb applying MiXCR to the 5' RACE reads. The repertoire consists of some 300,000 distinct CDR3 sequences, with 3.6% occurring once and the leading ten covering 23%. V is TRBV7-6 and J is TRBJ1-2, with no clear D. The origin of this receptor is a man younger than 35 who received the YFV17D yellow fever vaccine. The sequencing here drew on PBMCs, taken on the day of the yellow fever booster vaccination. The CDR3 DNA reads TGTGCCAGCAGCCCCTTTATTGGACGAAATTATGGCTACACCTTC. This encodes CASSPFIGRNYGYTF.